This T cell receptor beta chain was captured by sequencing in a study of blood T cell repertoires in COVID-19. About the study: Acute and convalescent COVID-19 samples came from the United States, Italy and Spain.

Seattle researchers signed up patients amid active infection and tracked them longitudinally. Clones were read by immunoSEQ multiplex PCR, and TCRdb kept only the in-frame ones, dropping some. The data contain around 200,000 clones, 83% of them singletons. The length of the CDR3 is 14 residues. Trimming at V came to 0 bases and at J to 10 bases, leaving 6 bases not matched to a gene. Germline V gives CDR1 SGDLS, CDR2 YYNGEE. The sequence was obtained from a woman aged 25 to 39 with COVID-19, enrolled during active disease. The gene calls are TRBV9 and TRBJ1-2; the match to TRBD1 covers 10 bases. Sequencing input: peripheral blood. The CDR3 is CASSVGADRGTYTF. CDR3 nucleotide sequence: TGTGCCAGCAGCGTAGGTGCGGACAGGGGGACCTACACCTTC. The full variable domain, rest sourced from reference TRBV9 and TRBJ1-2, is DSGVTQTPKHLITATGQRVTLRCSPRSGDLSVYWYQQSLDQGLQFLIQYYNGEERAKGNILERFSAQQFPDLHSELNLSSLELGDSALYFCASSVGADRGTYTFGSGTRLTVV.